These 9 T cell receptor beta chains were sequenced from one sample in a study of PD-1 blockade in classical Hodgkin lymphoma. Profiling relied on immunoSEQ multiplex PCR, and the TCRdb table lists in-frame clones only, not all of them. The profile covers more than 90,000 clones, with more than 85% appearing a single time and 5% to 7.5% taken by the ten largest. Exposure to brentuximab vedotin varied, and each patient had relapsed following autologous stem cell transplantation. Sequenced material: peripheral blood mononuclear cells (PBMCs), taken before the second cycle of nivolumab. All receptors come from a human donor with classical Hodgkin lymphoma.

The chain has TRBV5-1 and TRBJ2-7; TRBD1 agrees at 7 bases. CDR3 length: 16 residues. Germline V gene data show CDR1 as SGHRS and CDR2 as YFSETQ. V gave up 5 bases and J gave up 2 bases; unmatched junction bases: 13. CDR3 protein: CASRPLGGQAAYEQYF. CDR3 sequence (DNA): TGCGCCAGCAGGCCGCTTGGAGGACAGGCAGCCTACGAGCAGTACTTC.

The V gene is TRBV4-1, the J gene TRBJ2-3; 9 bases map to TRBD2. Trimming cost V 0 bases and J 6 bases; bases outside gene matches: 13. This CDR3 region has 18 residues. Germline CDR1 and CDR2: MGHRA and YSYEKL. DNA of the CDR3: TGCGCCAGCAGCCAAGACCCCTTTCGCGGGGGGGCCGGGGATACGCAGTATTTT. Its protein product is CASSQDPFRGGAGDTQYF.

V and J are TRBV19 and TRBJ2-1; no firm D call. The CDR3 loop spans 14 amino acids. CDR1 is LNHDA, CDR2 SQIVND, per germline (reference sequence). The germline V and J ends were trimmed by 0 bases and 3 bases, with 6 bases remaining between them. CDR3 DNA sequence: TGTGCCAGTAGTATAGATCTCTACTACAATGAGCAGTTCTTC. Protein sequence: CASSIDLYYNEQFF. Looking up the rest from reference TRBV19 and TRBJ2-1 gives the full variable domain: DGGITQSPKYLFRKEGQNVTLSCEQNLNHDAMYWYRQDPGQGLRLIYYSQIVNDFQKGDIAEGYSVSREKKESFPLTVTSAQKNPTAFYLCASSIDLYYNEQFFGPGTRLTVL.

The chain links TRBV7-3 to TRBJ2-2; perhaps TRBD2 as D (7 bases). V was pared by 5 bases and J by 3 bases, with 16 bases between. There are 16 residues in the CDR3. CDR1 and CDR2 from the germline V gene are SGHTA and FQGTGA. CDR3 residues: CASSTTGRGYTGELFF. The CDR3 DNA reads as TGTGCCAGCAGCACAACAGGGCGGGGGTACACCGGGGAGCTGTTTTTT.

The genes are TRBV7-7 and TRBJ2-2; the D gene is possibly TRBD1 (6 bases). The CDR3 runs to 15 residues. Trimming shortened V by 4 bases and J by 4 bases, and 13 bases separated the two germline ends. Germline assignment: CDR1 SSHAT and CDR2 FNYEAQ (reference sequence). In DNA form, the CDR3 reads TGTGCCAGCAGCTCACAGGGTTCGAGCACCGGGGAGCTGTTTTTT. Translated: CASSSQGSSTGELFF.

The chain has TRBV15 and TRBJ1-3; no clear D. Trimming stripped 0 bases from V and 0 bases from J, with 9 bases between. CDR3 size: 16 residues. CDR1 LNHNV and CDR2 YYDKDF come from the germline V gene (reference sequence). CDR3 bases: TGTGCCACCAGCAGAGATGGTTTTAACTCTGGAAACACCATATATTTT. This encodes CATSRDGFNSGNTIYF.

This chain connects TRBV6-5 to TRBJ2-7; D gene ambiguous. This CDR3 is built from 12 residues. The germline V gene has CDR1 MNHEY and CDR2 SVGAGI. Trimming left V 10 bases short and J 4 bases short, with 14 bases between. The CDR3 DNA reads TGTGCCATAAGATCAGACACATACGAGCAGTACTTC. It codes for CAIRSDTYEQYF.

The sample holds one count of this clone. The genes are TRBV5-1 and TRBJ1-2; D perhaps matches TRBD1 (5 bases). CDR1 is SGHRS, CDR2 YFSETQ, per germline. The CDR3 is 16 amino acids. The V gene lost 0 bases and the J gene lost 0 bases, with 12 bases spanning the gap. The CDR3 spells CASSLALGRANYGYTF. The CDR3 bases are TGCGCCAGCAGCTTGGCCTTGGGCAGGGCTAACTATGGCTACACCTTC. The entire variable domain, with the rest obtained from reference TRBV5-1 and TRBJ1-2, is as follows: KAGVTQTPRYLIKTRGQQVTLSCSPISGHRSVSWYQQTPGQGLQFLFEYFSETQRNKGNFPGRFSGRQFSNSRSEMNVSTLELGDSALYLCASSLALGRANYGYTFGSGTRLTVV.

The chain combines TRBV7-9 with TRBJ1-2; possibly TRBD1 for D (6 bases). V was pared by 4 bases and J by 4 bases, with 10 bases between. Germline V gives CDR1 SEHNR, CDR2 FQNEAQ (reference sequence). The CDR3 is 13 amino acids. CDR3 bases: TGTGCCAGCAGCTCGCGGACAGTCTATGGCTACACCTTC. Protein: CASSSRTVYGYTF.